This record concerns one T cell receptor beta chain sequence. What it binds is not known. Splitting the CD4+ cells yielded a CD45RA+ naive subset and a CD45RA-negative memory subset. V shed 4 bases and J 0 bases; nucleotides not matched to a gene: 4. CDR3 size: 16 residues. The germline CDR1 and CDR2 sequences are MDHEN and SYDVKM. Deep level was the assay's run setting. TCRdb keeps only in-frame clones here, not all; method: immunoSEQ multiplex PCR. The sample holds approximately 640,000 clones; 72% are singletons and the top ten take approximately 2%. The source of the sample is a study of shared clonotypes between healthy human individuals. Study-level information: The donors, two women and a few men, were aged 18 to 49. Study-level points and caveats: Estimated clonotype richness was generally higher in naive than memory subsets.

The chain has TRBV28 and TRBJ1-5; 9 bases line up with TRBD1. The TCR comes from a woman aged 30 to 39 in good health. The material sequenced was memory CD4+ T cells sorted from blood. The sample's subset: CD45RA-negative fraction. The CDR3 bases are TGTGCCAGCAGTTACCCGGGACAGGGTAGCAATCAGCCCCAGCATTTT. Its protein is CASSYPGQGSNQPQHF.